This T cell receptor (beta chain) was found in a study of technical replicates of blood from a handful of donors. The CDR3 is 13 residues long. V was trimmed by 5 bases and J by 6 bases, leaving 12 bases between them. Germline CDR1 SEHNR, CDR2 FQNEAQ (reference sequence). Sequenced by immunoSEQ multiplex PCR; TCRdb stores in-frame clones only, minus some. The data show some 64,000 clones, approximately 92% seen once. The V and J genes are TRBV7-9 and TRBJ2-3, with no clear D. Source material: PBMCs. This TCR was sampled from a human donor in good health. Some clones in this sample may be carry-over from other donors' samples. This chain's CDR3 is CASSPQSQDTQYF. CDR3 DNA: TGTGCCAGCAGCCCCCAGTCCCAGGATACGCAGTATTTT.